This entry lists 3 T cell receptor beta chains sequenced from one sample in a study of blood T cell repertoires in COVID-19. Produced via immunoSEQ multiplex PCR; TCRdb's table is partial and in-frame only. The table has approximately 280,000 clones, 90% seen once. Sequences were obtained from PBMCs or T cells enriched from blood (not recorded which). The receptor source for this set is a woman aged 18-29 years with acute COVID-19.

Only one count was recorded for this clone. The genes are TRBV10-2 and TRBJ2-1, with D perhaps matching TRBD1 (5 bases). The CDR3 spans 15 residues. CDR1 is WSHSY and CDR2 is SAAADI in the germline V gene. Trimming stripped 7 bases from V and 10 bases from J, with 23 bases between. The CDR3 DNA reads TGCGCCAGCACTCTAACCGGGCCCCCGTCAGGGGAGCAGTTCTTC. Residues: CASTLTGPPSGEQFF.

This sequence joins TRBV11-2 and TRBJ1-4; a possible D gene is TRBD1 (5 bases). The V gene's germline CDR1 is SGHAT and CDR2 FQNNGV. The CDR3 contains 17 residues. The V end was cut by 4 bases, the J end by 4 bases, with 19 bases between. The chain's CDR3 is CASSSTTIKGLNEKLFF. CDR3 DNA sequence: TGTGCCAGCAGCTCCACCACCATAAAGGGGCTTAATGAAAAACTGTTTTTT.

In its sample, this clone was seen a few times. The chain combines TRBV2 with TRBJ2-7; 8 bases align to TRBD1. The germline V gene encodes CDR1 SNHLY and CDR2 FYNNEI. This CDR3 has 13 residues. Trimming at V came to 3 bases and at J to 5 bases, leaving 3 bases not matched to a gene. The CDR3 coding sequence is TGTGCCAGCAGTGAGGACAGGGTACACGAGCAGTACTTC. Protein sequence: CASSEDRVHEQYF. Using reference TRBV2 and TRBJ2-7 for the parts outside the CDR3, the full variable domain is EPEVTQTPSHQVTQMGQEVILRCVPISNHLYFYWYRQILGQKVEFLVSFYNNEISEKSEIFDDQFSVERPDGSNFTLKIRSTKLEDSAMYFCASSEDRVHEQYFGPGTRLTVT.